These T cell receptor beta chains were read from a single sample in a study of shared clonotypes between healthy human individuals. Assay: immunoSEQ multiplex PCR; the TCRdb copy retains only in-frame clones and omits some. Of around 2,000,000 clones listed, 85% to 95% are singletons. Sequencing input: naive CD8+ T cells from PBMCs. The receptors were gathered from a man between 18 and 29 years old in good health. Some clones in this sample may be carry-over from other donors' samples. Both conserved end residues are part of each CDR3. D genes are given only for firm matches. Size is omitted from some rows. Given values are once, few, many or a class for expanded clones.

j_call clone_size d_call v_call cdr3_nt cdr3_aa
TRBJ1-2 few NA TRBV2 TGTGCCAGCATGGGGGAGGGTGGCTACACCTTC CASMGEGGYTF
TRBJ1-3 NA NA TRBV5-1 TGCGCCAGCGGAACCTCCGGGACTACAGGAAACACCATATATTTT CASGTSGTTGNTIYF
TRBJ2-5 NA NA TRBV28 TGTGCCAGCAGTTCTATCTTGGGCAGGGATGGCTTACAAGAGACCCAGTACTTC CASSSILGRDGLQETQYF
TRBJ1-5 few TRBD1 TRBV5-1 TGCGCCAGCAGCTTGTGGACAGGGGTCAATCAGCCCCAGCATTTT CASSLWTGVNQPQHF
TRBJ2-1 NA TRBD1 TRBV6-1 TGTGCCAGCAGGACAGGGTATGAGCAGTTCTTC CASRTGYEQFF
TRBJ2-3 NA TRBD2 TRBV5-1 TGCGCCAGCAGCCCAGGACTAGCGGGAGGGCCAGATACGCAGTATTTT CASSPGLAGGPDTQYF
TRBJ2-7 NA NA TRBV6-1 TGTGCCAGCAGCTCCCTGACCTACGAGCAGTACTTC CASSSLTYEQYF
TRBJ2-1 once NA TRBV18 TGTGCCAGCTCACCACCCACACTAGCCTCGAGGTCCTACAATGAGCAGTTCTTC CASSPPTLASRSYNEQFF
TRBJ2-3 NA NA TRBV19 TGTGCCAGTAGTATAGGACAGCGGTACACAGATACGCAGTATTTT CASSIGQRYTDTQYF
TRBJ1-2 NA NA TRBV10-3 TGTGCCATCAGCGGGGACCAAAGGGGTGGCTACACCTTC CAISGDQRGGYTF
TRBJ1-1 once NA TRBV19 TGTGCCAGTAGTATTCGTCCTAACACTGAAGCTTTCTTT CASSIRPNTEAFF
TRBJ1-2 NA NA TRBV28 TGTGCCAGCAGTTCATGGACGGGACGTTCTGCTAACTATGGCTACACCTTC CASSSWTGRSANYGYTF
TRBJ2-3 NA NA TRBV6-6 TGTGCCAGCAGTTACTCAAGGGGAGATACGCAGTATTTT CASSYSRGDTQYF
TRBJ2-7 once TRBD1 TRBV7-3 TGTGCCAGCAGCTCCGGGACAGGGTACGAGCAGTACTTC CASSSGTGYEQYF
TRBJ2-1 NA NA TRBV9 TGTGCCAGCAGCGTAAGGGGCTACAATGAGCAGTTCTTC CASSVRGYNEQFF
TRBJ1-1 NA TRBD1 TRBV9 TGTGCCAGCAGCGAAAACGACAGGGACGTGAACACTGAAGCTTTCTTT CASSENDRDVNTEAFF
TRBJ2-5 NA TRBD1 TRBV28 TGTGCCAGCAGTTTATGGGCAGGGGGCGTAAAGGAGACCCAGTACTTC CASSLWAGGVKETQYF
TRBJ2-3 NA TRBD2 TRBV6-5 TGTGCCAGCAGTTACGCCCAGCGGGAGGTCACAGATACGCAGTATTTT CASSYAQREVTDTQYF
TRBJ2-7 NA NA TRBV7-2 TGTGCCAGCAGCACGCGAGCGGGTCTAAGCTACGAGCAGTACTTC CASSTRAGLSYEQYF
TRBJ2-1 NA NA TRBV6-1 TGTGCCAGCAGTGAAGTTGCCGGGGCTCCGGTCAATGAGCAGTTCTTC CASSEVAGAPVNEQFF
TRBJ1-4 NA TRBD1 TRBV6-5 TGTGCCAGCAGTTACTCGAAGGACAGGGCAAGGGAAAAACTGTTTTTT CASSYSKDRAREKLFF
TRBJ1-1 NA TRBD1 TRBV5-5 TGTGCCAGCAGCTTGGGAGGACAGGGGGCCGATACTGAAGCTTTCTTT CASSLGGQGADTEAFF
TRBJ2-3 NA NA TRBV28 TGTGCCAGCAGTCCATGGGGCTACCCGGATACGCAGTATTTT CASSPWGYPDTQYF
TRBJ2-5 NA TRBD1 TRBV7-9 TGTGCCAGCAGCTCGACAGGGGGGGATGAGTACTTC CASSSTGGDEYF
TRBJ2-7 NA TRBD2 TRBV27 TGTGCCAGCAGCTTATACCTTCCGGGACTAGCAGATGGGGACTCCTACGAGCAGTACTTC CASSLYLPGLADGDSYEQYF
TRBJ2-7 once TRBD2 TRBV11-2 TGTGCCAGCAGCTTAGATCTGGGGGTGACTAGCGGGAGTAGTTACGAGCAGTACTTC CASSLDLGVTSGSSYEQYF
TRBJ2-3 NA NA TRBV11-3 TGTGCCAGCAGCTTAAACAGCGTCACAGATACGCAGTATTTT CASSLNSVTDTQYF
TRBJ2-1 NA TRBD2 TRBV7-9 TGTGCCAGCAGCCCACCGGGACTAGCGAGATACAATGAGCAGTTCTTC CASSPPGLARYNEQFF
TRBJ2-1 NA TRBD2 TRBV9 TGTGCCAGCAGCGTAGGTGGCGGGGGCTACAATGAGCAGTTCTTC CASSVGGGGYNEQFF
TRBJ2-4 NA NA TRBV19 TGTGCCAGTACCCTACAGGGAGGGGAAAACATTCAGTACTTC CASTLQGGENIQYF
TRBJ2-7 NA NA TRBV9 TGTGCCAGCAGCGTAGCCCCAGCTACCTACGAGCAGTACTTC CASSVAPATYEQYF
TRBJ2-2 NA TRBD2 TRBV9 TGTGCCAGCAGCGGCGGACCCGCCAGCGGGAGGTCGAACGGGGAGCTGTTTTTT CASSGGPASGRSNGELFF
TRBJ2-4 NA TRBD2 TRBV4-1 TGCGCCAGCAAGGGACTAGCGGAAAACATTCAGTACTTC CASKGLAENIQYF
TRBJ2-7 NA NA TRBV7-9 TGTGCCAGCAGCTTAGGGGGGCAGAGCTACGAGCAGTACTTC CASSLGGQSYEQYF
TRBJ2-2 NA NA TRBV27 TGTGCCAGCAGTTTTGCGCTTCCGGTCGGCGGGGAGCTGTTTTTT CASSFALPVGGELFF
TRBJ1-1 few TRBD1 TRBV27 TGTGCCAGCAGCCAGACAGGGGGTAGGACTGAAGCTTTCTTT CASSQTGGRTEAFF
TRBJ2-1 NA TRBD1 TRBV13 TGTGCCAGCAGCCAAGACAGGGGACAAAGACGTGAGCAGTTCTTC CASSQDRGQRREQFF
TRBJ1-1 NA TRBD1 TRBV4-2 TGTGCCAGCAGCCCGAATGACAGGGGGTTCTCAGAAGCTTTCTTT CASSPNDRGFSEAFF
TRBJ1-1 NA NA TRBV25-1 TGTGCCAGCAGTGTGACACCGAACACTGAAGCTTTCTTT CASSVTPNTEAFF
TRBJ1-2 NA NA TRBV27 TGTGCCAGCGGTCACGCATACAACTATGGCTACACCTTC CASGHAYNYGYTF
TRBJ1-5 once NA TRBV7-6 TGTGCCAGCAGCTTCTCCGGGGCGCGGGATCAGCCCCAGCATTTT CASSFSGARDQPQHF
TRBJ2-1 NA NA TRBV28 TGTGCCAGCAGTCCGTGGACAGTATACAATGAGCAGTTCTTC CASSPWTVYNEQFF
TRBJ2-7 NA NA TRBV6-1 TGTGCCAGCAGTTCGTTCCAGGGAAAGGCCTACGAGCAGTACTTC CASSSFQGKAYEQYF
TRBJ1-5 NA TRBD1 TRBV4-3 TGCGCCAGCAGCCCGACAGGGTCGAGCAATCAGCCCCAGCATTTT CASSPTGSSNQPQHF
TRBJ1-2 NA NA TRBV20-1 TGCCCGGGGTATGGCTACACCTTC CPGYGYTF
TRBJ1-4 NA NA TRBV27 TGTGCCAGCAGTTTAGTGCAGGGGAATGAAAAACTGTTTTTT CASSLVQGNEKLFF
TRBJ2-1 NA TRBD2 TRBV6-1 TGTGCCAGCAGTGTGTCTAGCGGGAGGGCCGGCAATGAGCAGTTCTTC CASSVSSGRAGNEQFF
TRBJ2-3 NA NA TRBV7-2 TGTGCCAGCAGCTTAGTTGGGTCCACAGATACGCAGTATTTT CASSLVGSTDTQYF
TRBJ2-1 NA TRBD2 TRBV11-2 TGTGCCAGCAGCTTAGGACTAGCGGGAGGTGGGAATGAGCAGTTCTTC CASSLGLAGGGNEQFF
TRBJ1-1 NA NA TRBV27 TGTGCCAGCAGGACCCCCAGGGTCAGTGGACCGTCTGAAGCTTTCTTT CASRTPRVSGPSEAFF
TRBJ2-7 NA NA TRBV19 TGTGCCAGTAGTCTTCACCTCTCCTACGAGCAGTACTTC CASSLHLSYEQYF
TRBJ1-1 NA NA TRBV28 TGTGCCAGCAGTTTTCGGGGGGGTAACACTGAAGCTTTCTTT CASSFRGGNTEAFF
TRBJ2-7 NA NA TRBV2 TGTGCCAGCAGTGAAGCGGCTATTACCTACGAGCAGTACTTC CASSEAAITYEQYF
TRBJ1-1 NA NA TRBV12-5 TGTGCTAGTGGTTTTGAGGGATTGAACACTGAAGCTTTCTTT CASGFEGLNTEAFF